A single sample gave rise to the 16 T cell receptor beta chains below, sequenced in a study of blood T cell repertoires in COVID-19. Sequencing used immunoSEQ multiplex PCR; TCRdb keeps in-frame clones, though not all of them. The table has under 250,000 clones, about 86% seen once. The sample consisted of peripheral blood. These receptors all come from a woman aged 45-59 years with acute or convalescent COVID-19.

V gene TRBV5-1 combines with J gene TRBJ1-6, with D possibly matching TRBD1 (5 bases). Germline lookup yields CDR1 SGHRS and CDR2 YFSETQ. The CDR3 extends over 16 amino acids. V shed 4 bases and J shed 3 bases, with 14 bases lying between them. CDR3 in amino acids: CASSHDGARYNSPLHF. In DNA, the CDR3 is TGCGCCAGCAGCCACGATGGGGCCCGCTATAATTCACCCCTCCACTTT.

This chain joins TRBV7-6 and TRBJ2-2; 12 bases are a match to TRBD2. After removal of 5 bases from V and 5 bases from J, the junction contained 12 bases not matched to a gene. Germline V lookup: CDR1 SGHVS, CDR2 FNYEAQ. CDR3 length equals 18 residues. The CDR3 here is CASSPRLAGEGLTGELFF. In nucleotides, the CDR3 is TGTGCCAGCAGCCCTAGACTAGCGGGAGAAGGATTGACCGGGGAGCTGTTTTTT. The variable domain in full, with the rest retrieved from reference TRBV7-6 and TRBJ2-2, is GAGVSQSPRYKVTKRGQDVALRCDPISGHVSLYWYRQALGQGPEFLTYFNYEAQQDKSGLPNDRFSAERPEGSISTLTIQRTEQRDSAMYRCASSPRLAGEGLTGELFFGEGSRLTVL.

The chain employs TRBV27 and TRBJ2-7; TRBD2 agrees at 8 bases. The J segment lost 3 bases and the V segment lost 5 bases, leaving 9 bases of the junction unmatched. Germline CDR1 reads MNHEY; CDR2 reads SMNVEV (reference sequence). This CDR3 has 15 amino acids. The DNA for the CDR3 is TGTGCCAGCAGTCCCTCGGGAGGGGTTCGCTACGAGCAGTACTTC. This sequence encodes CASSPSGGVRYEQYF.

The sample holds a few counts of this clone. This chain joins TRBV10-1 and TRBJ2-7; a possible D gene is TRBD1 (5 bases). This CDR3 comprises 14 residues. Deletions cut 0 bases from V and 5 bases from J, with 11 bases between. CDR1 WNHNN and CDR2 SYGVQD come from the germline V gene (reference sequence). Written as DNA, the CDR3 is TGCGCCAGCAGTGAGTCTGGTGGGGCCGACGAGCAGTACTTC. Translation gives CASSESGGADEQYF.

The rearrangement links TRBV24-1 to TRBJ1-2; TRBD1 matches at 11 bases. Germline assignment: CDR1 KGHDR and CDR2 SFDVKD. V lost 4 bases and J lost 8; bases outside the gene matches: 5. The CDR3 consists of 14 residues. CDR3 nucleotide sequence: TGTGCCACCAGTGAAGGACAGGGGGCGAGGGGCTACACCTTC. Translated: CATSEGQGARGYTF.

This clone has just a few counts. The V gene is TRBV5-1, the J gene TRBJ2-7, with TRBD1 matching over 10 bases. Per the germline V gene, CDR1 is SGHRS and CDR2 is YFSETQ. V was pared by 3 bases and J by 7 bases, with 10 bases of the junction left unmatched. The CDR3 loop spans 15 amino acids. The CDR3 bases are TGCGCCAGCAGCTCTTCCGGGACAGGGGTAGGGGAGCAGTACTTC. The encoded protein is CASSSSGTGVGEQYF.

The chain joins TRBV27 to TRBJ1-5, with D possibly TRBD1 on 6 matching bases. Per germline, CDR1 MNHEY and CDR2 SMNVEV (reference sequence). This CDR3 is 15 amino acids long. The germline V and J ends were trimmed by 6 bases and 3 bases, with 15 bases remaining between them. The CDR3, as DNA: TGTGCCAGCAGCCAAACCGGACAGTTCAATCAGCCCCAGCATTTT. Its translation: CASSQTGQFNQPQHF.

Regarding this clone: Other DNA sequences in the sample encode the same CDR3. The rearrangement joins TRBV10-3 to TRBJ2-1, with D possibly matching TRBD2 (6 bases). Trimming stripped 0 bases from V and 0 bases from J, with 9 bases between. Germline CDR1 and CDR2: ENHRY and SYGVKD. This CDR3 spans 16 amino acids. CDR3: CAISESGGTSYNEQFF. In nucleotides, the CDR3 is TGTGCCATCAGTGAGTCGGGCGGGACCTCCTACAATGAGCAGTTCTTC.

The chain carries TRBV3-1 (or the pseudogene TRBV3-2) and TRBJ2-1; the D gene is possibly TRBD1 (6 bases). Trimming shortened V by 1 base and J by 4 bases, and 8 bases separated the two germline ends. This CDR3 spans 14 amino acids. Germline V CDR1 and CDR2: LGHDT, YNNKEL (reference sequence). The chain's CDR3 is CASSQGTAYNEQFF. CDR3 sequence (DNA): TGTGCCAGCAGCCAAGGGACAGCTTACAATGAGCAGTTCTTC.

V gene TRBV12-3 or TRBV12-4 combines with J gene TRBJ2-4; D is ambiguous. This CDR3 is 11 amino acids long. V gave up 2 bases and J gave up 8 bases, with 4 bases separating them. CDR3 in amino acids: CASSLRYIQYF. In nucleotides, the CDR3 is TGTGCCAGCAGTTTACGGTACATTCAGTACTTC.

This chain links TRBV4-1 with TRBJ2-1; D is perhaps TRBD2 (6 bases). Deletions cut 3 bases from V and 5 bases from J, with 23 bases between. CDR1 is MGHRA and CDR2 is YSYEKL in the germline V gene. This CDR3 has 18 residues. CDR3 nucleotide sequence: TGCGCCAGCAGCCAGTCGGCCCTAGGAGGGAGTGGGGACAATGAGCAGTTCTTC. As protein: CASSQSALGGSGDNEQFF.

The chain recombines TRBV3-1 (or the pseudogene TRBV3-2) with TRBJ1-1; D is perhaps TRBD1 (6 bases). The CDR3 has 11 residues. Trimming left V 5 bases short and J 8 bases short, with 9 bases between. Germline assignment: CDR1 LGHDT and CDR2 YNNKEL (reference sequence). The DNA of the CDR3 is TGTGCCAGCAGCTATGGACAGGAAGCTTTCTTT. This translates into CASSYGQEAFF.

In this sample, this clone turned up once. The chain has TRBV18 and TRBJ1-5; D call uncertain. V gave up 1 base and J gave up 11 bases, with 9 bases separating them. Germline loops: CDR1 KGHSH, CDR2 LQKENI. CDR3 length: 12 amino acids. This CDR3 is CASSPRGGTQHF. The DNA of the CDR3 is TGTGCCAGCTCACCACGTGGCGGAACCCAGCATTTT.

The chain links TRBV28 to TRBJ1-2, with 7 bases identical to TRBD1. The germline V gene encodes CDR1 MDHEN and CDR2 SYDVKM. The CDR3 runs to 16 residues. V gave up 5 bases and J gave up 4 bases; unmatched junction bases: 13. The CDR3 DNA reads TGTGCCAGCAGTCCACGACAGGGTCCTACGGGCTATGGCTACACCTTC. Translating it yields CASSPRQGPTGYGYTF.

The CDR3 sequence is CASSLRGPQETQYF. The CDR3 DNA reads as TGTGCCAGTAGCCTCAGGGGGCCCCAAGAGACCCAGTACTTC. The chain carries TRBV19 and TRBJ2-5, with 8 bases fitting TRBD1. The V and J ends lost 6 bases and 1 base, in that order; junction bases with no gene match: 4. Germline V gene sequence: CDR1 LNHDA, CDR2 SQIVND (reference sequence). This CDR3 is built from 14 residues.

This clone was recorded at least ten times. CDR3 loop: CSVAFGLAAYNEQFF. DNA of the CDR3: TGCAGCGTTGCCTTCGGGCTAGCGGCCTACAATGAGCAGTTCTTC. The J gene is TRBJ2-1, the V gene TRBV29-1; 7 nucleotides agree with TRBD2. With 4 bases clipped from V and 2 bases from J, the junction kept 8 bases outside the gene matches. The germline gives CDR1 SQVTM, CDR2 ANQGSEA. CDR3 length: 15 amino acids.